This T cell receptor (beta chain) was profiled in a study of glioma-infiltrating T cells. TCR alpha and beta CDR3 regions were amplified from RNA using iRepertoire nested multiplex PCR. Each CDR3 protein gets one entry after TCRdb re-called the multiplex PCR reads with MiXCR. The sample contains approximately 120,000 distinct CDR3 sequences, roughly 25% of which appear only once. Germline loops: CDR1 SGHTA, CDR2 FQGNSA. This CDR3 contains 17 residues. Of note for this clonotype: A much larger clone sits a single nucleotide away, making a read error possible.

This receptor was obtained from a human donor with low-grade glioma or glioblastoma, undergoing nonglioma brain surgery, or in good health (not recorded which). Source material: glioma tissue, nonneoplastic brain tissue, or PBMCs (not recorded which). This sequence joins TRBV7-2 and TRBJ2-7, with 12 bases that match TRBD2. The CDR3 region is CASSPRSASGRGYEQHF. The DNA of the CDR3 is TGTGCCAGCAGCCCCCGATCGGCTAGCGGGAGGGGGTACGAGCAGCACTTC.